Below, 21 T cell receptor beta chains from the same sample are listed, as sequenced in a study of T cell responses to AZD1222 COVID-19 vaccine. Some clones are missing from TCRdb's copy, which holds only in-frame ones; the method was immunoSEQ multiplex PCR. The data hold 95,000 to 150,000 clones, with roughly nine tenths observed a single time. The material was peripheral blood, obtained on day 0 of AZD1222 vaccination. The receptor set was obtained from an adult in good health.

The V gene is TRBV30, the J gene TRBJ1-3; D call uncertain. This CDR3 is 14 amino acids long. The V and J ends lost 2 bases and 0 bases respectively, with 8 bases between them. The germline CDR1 and CDR2 sequences are GTSNPN and SVGIG (reference sequence). CDR3 bases: TGTGCCTGGAGTCTAGGAAACTCTGGAAACACCATATATTTT. Protein product: CAWSLGNSGNTIYF.

The chain joins TRBV19 to TRBJ1-4; 8 bases map to TRBD1. Germline V lookup: CDR1 LNHDA, CDR2 SQIVND (reference sequence). The CDR3 is made up of 16 amino acids. The V segment lost 5 bases and the J segment 7 bases; nucleotides outside the gene matches: 12. The CDR3: CASSPTQGARGEKLFF. DNA of the CDR3: TGTGCCAGTAGTCCGACGCAGGGGGCTAGAGGTGAAAAACTGTTTTTT.

The V and J genes are TRBV2 and TRBJ2-2, with D uncertain. CDR3 size: 12 residues. In germline, CDR1 is SNHLY, CDR2 FYNNEI. Trimming cost V 4 bases and J 15 bases, with 15 bases left between them. CDR3: CASSVEGPWMFF. CDR3 DNA: TGTGCCAGCAGTGTTGAAGGCCCGTGGATGTTTTTT.

The CDR3 region has the DNA TGTGCCAGCAGCTTAGCCGGACAGAACTATGGCTACACCTTC. Translation: CASSLAGQNYGYTF. V and J are TRBV7-9 and TRBJ1-2; possible D gene TRBD1, 6 bases. This CDR3 is 14 amino acids long. Germline lookup yields CDR1 SEHNR and CDR2 FQNEAQ (reference sequence). Trimming shortened V by 0 bases and J by 2 bases, and 7 bases separated the two germline ends. The variable domain in full, completed from reference TRBV7-9 and TRBJ1-2, reads DTGVSQNPRHKITKRGQNVTFRCDPISEHNRLYWYRQTLGQGPEFLTYFQNEAQLEKSRLLSDRFSAERPKGSFSTLEIQRTEQGDSAMYLCASSLAGQNYGYTFGSGTRLTVV.

This chain links TRBV6-6 with TRBJ2-2; no clear D. This CDR3 comprises 13 residues. Per the germline V gene, CDR1 is MNHNY and CDR2 is SVGAGI (reference sequence). Trimming removed 2 bases from V and 6 bases from J, with 7 bases in between. The CDR3 loop is CASSYGYAGELFF. The DNA for the CDR3 is TGTGCCAGCAGTTACGGGTATGCCGGGGAGCTGTTTTTT.

This sequence joins TRBV7-3 and TRBJ2-2; 7 bases agree with TRBD2. Trimming removed 5 bases from V and 3 bases from J; junction bases left unmatched: 6. In germline, CDR1 is SGHTA, CDR2 FQGTGA. The CDR3 sequence is 15 residues long. CDR3 sequence: CASSVSGADTGELFF. As DNA, the CDR3 is TGTGCCAGCAGCGTCAGCGGGGCGGACACCGGGGAGCTGTTTTTT.

The V call is TRBV5-4, the J call TRBJ1-1; possible D gene TRBD1, 6 bases. The CDR3 sequence is 17 residues long. With 4 bases removed from V and 0 bases from J, the gap between germline ends came to 19 bases. Germline CDR1 SGHNT, CDR2 YYREEE (reference sequence). Written as DNA, the CDR3 is TGTGCCAGCAGCCCCGCCCGGGGGCGTCTGTTGAACACTGAAGCTTTCTTT. It translates to CASSPARGRLLNTEAFF.

The V call is TRBV28, the J call TRBJ1-4; D not resolved. The CDR3 is made up of 12 amino acids. Between the trimmed V and J ends, which lost 4 bases and 7 bases, there was a span of 7 bases. From germline, CDR1 is MDHEN and CDR2 SYDVKM. CDR3 in DNA: TGTGCCAGCAGTTCTAGACGTGAAAAACTGTTTTTT. This translates into CASSSRREKLFF. Combining the CDR3 with reference TRBV28 and TRBJ1-4 gives the whole variable domain DVKVTQSSRYLVKRTGEKVFLECVQDMDHENMFWYRQDPGLGLRLIYFSYDVKMKEKGDIPEGYSVSREKKERFSLILESASTNQTSMYLCASSSRREKLFFGSGTQLSVL.

There are a few counts of this clone. The rearrangement uses TRBV10-1 and TRBJ2-5, with D possibly being TRBD2 (6 bases). Germline loops: CDR1 WNHNN, CDR2 SYGVQD (reference sequence). Trimming took off 0 bases at V and 1 base at J, with 12 bases between the two ends. The CDR3 is 16 residues long. CDR3 in DNA: TGCGCCAGCAGTGAGTCTCTGGCGGGATCCCAAGAGACCCAGTACTTC. This sequence encodes CASSESLAGSQETQYF.

This chain joins TRBV16 and TRBJ2-4; no definite D call. CDR3 length: 15 amino acids. Germline CDR1 is KGHSY and CDR2 is FQNENV. V lost 0 bases and J 3 bases, leaving 9 bases between the germline ends. CDR3 coding DNA: TGTGCCAGCAGCCAATCGGGGAAATTCAAAAACATTCAGTACTTC. It specifies CASSQSGKFKNIQYF.

The chain employs TRBV18 and TRBJ2-7; 7 nucleotides match TRBD2. The J segment lost 7 bases and the V segment lost 2 bases, leaving 5 bases of the junction unmatched. Germline V gene data show CDR1 as KGHSH and CDR2 as LQKENI. This CDR3 comprises 13 residues. The CDR3 bases are TGTGCCAGCTCACCATACCCAGCGGGGGAGCAGTACTTC. The encoded protein is CASSPYPAGEQYF.

This clone was observed once. The rearrangement uses TRBV3-1 (or the pseudogene TRBV3-2) and TRBJ2-6; 11 bases fit TRBD1. V gave up 4 bases and J gave up 4 bases; unmatched junction bases: 6. Per the germline V gene, CDR1 is LGHDT and CDR2 is YNNKEL (reference sequence). The CDR3 extends over 17 amino acids. Here the CDR3 DNA reads TGTGCCAGCAGCCGGGGACAGGGGGTGAGAGGGGCCAACGTCCTGACTTTC. Translation: CASSRGQGVRGANVLTF.

The J gene is TRBJ1-3, the V gene TRBV14; D unresolved. Germline CDR1 is SGHDN and CDR2 is FVKESK. The CDR3 contains 17 residues. V dropped 1 base and J dropped 4 bases, with 17 bases sitting between them. The CDR3 region has the DNA TGTGCCAGCAGCCAAGGGGTCTGGGTTCCTGCCGGAAACACCATATATTTT. This sequence encodes CASSQGVWVPAGNTIYF.

V and J are TRBV10-2 and TRBJ2-1; TRBD2 agrees at 14 bases. In germline, CDR1 is WSHSY, CDR2 SAAADI. The CDR3 has 15 amino acids. V gave up 6 bases and J gave up 6 bases; unmatched junction bases: 4. CDR3 region: CASRTGTSGSNEQFF. The DNA of the CDR3 is TGCGCCAGCAGGACAGGGACTAGCGGGAGCAATGAGCAGTTCTTC.

This clone was observed a handful of times. The chain uses TRBV6-4 and TRBJ1-2; D not certain. The germline CDR1 and CDR2 sequences are MRHNA and SNTAGT. The V end was cut by 5 bases, the J end by 3 bases, with 16 bases between. This CDR3 has 15 amino acids. CDR3 sequence reads: CASSPGPDTYYGYTF. CDR3 bases: TGTGCCAGCAGTCCAGGACCAGACACCTACTATGGCTACACCTTC.

The chain uses TRBV7-8 and TRBJ2-7, with D maybe TRBD1 (6 bases). The V end was cut by 2 bases, the J end by 7 bases, with 18 bases between. The CDR3 covers 15 residues. Germline V gene lookup returns CDR1 SGHVS and CDR2 FQNEAQ. The DNA for the CDR3 is TGTGCCAGCAGCTTAAGGGTCAGGGGAGAGGGGGAGCAGTACTTC. It codes for CASSLRVRGEGEQYF.

This chain uses TRBV7-2 with TRBJ2-1, with D possibly matching TRBD1 (6 bases). CDR3 length equals 14 residues. V was shortened by 2 bases and J by 2 bases, with 7 bases between the two germline ends. Germline V gene sequence: CDR1 SGHTA, CDR2 FQGNSA. CDR3 sequence reads: CASSLWDTYNEQFF. DNA for the CDR3: TGTGCCAGCAGCTTATGGGACACCTACAATGAGCAGTTCTTC.

This chain joins TRBV29-1 and TRBJ1-2; weak D call: TRBD1 (5 bases). Trimming took 4 bases from V and 5 from J, leaving 8 bases between them. Germline CDR1 is SQVTM and CDR2 is ANQGSEA. The CDR3 extends over 11 amino acids. The CDR3 region has the DNA TGCAGCGTTGCCGGGACGTATGGCTACACCTTC. Translation gives CSVAGTYGYTF.

This rearrangement joins TRBV10-2 to TRBJ2-2; TRBD1 is a possible D gene (5 bases). V dropped 8 bases and J dropped 6 bases, with 19 bases sitting between them. The CDR3 consists of 15 residues. CDR1 is WSHSY, CDR2 SAAADI, per germline. This CDR3 reads CASFRKGNSPGELFF. The CDR3 DNA reads TGCGCCAGCTTTCGGAAGGGGAACTCGCCCGGGGAGCTGTTTTTT.

The rearrangement uses TRBV28 and TRBJ1-1; possibly TRBD1 for D (5 bases). This CDR3 has 15 amino acids. CDR1 MDHEN and CDR2 SYDVKM come from the germline V gene. The germline V and J ends were trimmed by 9 bases and 11 bases, with 28 bases remaining between them. Here the CDR3 reads CASGSPGGTSFGAFF. The CDR3 DNA reads TGTGCCAGTGGGTCTCCCGGGGGGACGTCCTTTGGGGCTTTCTTT.

This clone was picked up one time. The chain uses TRBV15 and TRBJ2-3; 7 bases line up with TRBD2. With V trimmed by 0 bases and J by 6 bases, 3 bases remained unmatched. Germline CDR1 and CDR2: LNHNV and YYDKDF (reference sequence). This CDR3 is built from 14 residues. For the CDR3, the DNA is TGTGCCACCAGCAGAGAGGGGGGGATTGATACGCAGTATTTT. This encodes CATSREGGIDTQYF.